This T cell receptor beta chain is drawn from a study of blood T cells in healthy people across ages (dated by TCRdb to between 2014 and 2016). Concerning the study at large: In model experiments, roughly one uniquely barcoded TCR beta cDNA molecule per two T cells was captured by template switching. To track age-related changes in TCR beta repertoire diversity, the study relied on deep sequencing normalized with unique cDNA molecular identifiers. To avoid experimental bias, donors of different ages were distributed randomly across sequencing lanes. Two additional independent replicas of 1 million unique cDNA reads from the same blood draw were analyzed for two donors (one aged 18 to 30 and one aged 80 or older). Four age groups were formed from the donors: young (average 16 years), middle-aged (roughly 38), aged (approximately 60) and long-lived (82). Points the paper makes about the study in general: Total diversity estimates from one million sequenced T cells were considered lower bounds and underestimates. The percentage of naive T cells measured by flow cytometry correlated strongly with observed TCR beta diversity. As age increased, observed TCR beta diversity per million T cells dropped in a roughly linear way, and a significant reduction was already evident by age 40. Conclusive comparison of naive and antigen-experienced compartments was prevented by the profiling of bulk unsorted PBMCs. Compared with the aged group, the long-lived group had more naive CD4+ T cells, fewer expanded clones and increased TCR diversity, suggesting age selection. Because donor CMV infection status was unknown, age-related changes in expanded clonotypes were potentially confounded.

CDR3 length: 16 amino acids, cysteine to phenylalanine. Just the 48-base CDR3 DNA is kept, in frame starting at base 1. The germline V gene (reference sequence) sets CDR1 to SEHNR and CDR2 to FQNEAQ. V was cut back by 7 bases and J by 2 bases, leaving a gap of 19 bases between them. Systemically healthy Caucasian individuals from Russia, about 38 in total and aged about 6 to 100 years, were included as donors. Ten milliliters of peripheral blood were collected from each donor into EDTA-treated Vacutainer tubes. Ficoll-Paque density-gradient centrifugation was used to isolate PBMCs, with at least 7 million obtained per sample. Trizol reagent was used to extract total RNA from PBMCs, with at least 5.5 micrograms per sample. For every donor, flow cytometry on a PBMC aliquot measured the percentage of naive CD45RAhigh/CD27high T cells. To prepare the library, 5' RACE was applied. The instrument given in TCRdb is Illumina HiSeq 2500. The second PCR ran for about 6 to 12 cycles and used a J-beta primer mix along with a sample-barcoded 5' primer. A unique molecular identifier was introduced onto each TCR beta cDNA molecule by a template-switch 5' adaptor carrying 12 random nucleotides. Each sample yielded at least 3 million CDR3-containing paired-end reads. First-strand cDNA synthesis was performed from all RNA using the Mint cDNA synthesis kit, with priming by a TRBC-specific oligonucleotide. All cDNA was treated with uracil-DNA glycosylase and then went through a first 18-cycle PCR with the universal primers M1SS and BC2_uni_R. The published analysis was carried out like this. Normalization of each sample was performed by random selection of 1 million high-quality reads, each carrying a distinct molecular identifier. Instead of being binned into consensus sequences, reads with shared molecular identifiers were discarded. CDR3 identification, clonotype clustering and error correction used MiTCR with a Q25 quality threshold and the strictest error-elimination algorithm. A nonparametric unseen species model with Euler transformation was used to estimate a lower bound on total TCR beta diversity. The public reads were reanalyzed by TCRdb: fastp trimming at Q25, MiXCR alignment, in-frame beta chains only. For every CDR3 protein sequence, its rows merge into one entry that carries the most common genes and DNA. V and J calls and clone size were set by TCRdb, not the authors. Recorded for this sample are about 1.4 million distinct CDR3 sequences; around 55% of them occurred a single time. The ten largest account for 6.5% to 8% of the sample.

As regards this clonotype: No cognate antigen has been identified for it. No base quality values were provided; no much bigger clone lies one nucleotide off.

The clonotype was recovered from a man aged 18-30 years in good health. Sequenced sample: blood. The V and J segments used are TRBV7-9 and TRBJ2-3; the D call is possibly TRBD1 or TRBD2, each sharing 7 bases. The CDR3 sequence is CASTQGGHGNTDTQYF. In nucleotides, the sequence is TGTGCCAGCACTCAGGGGGGGCACGGAAACACAGATACGCAGTATTTT.